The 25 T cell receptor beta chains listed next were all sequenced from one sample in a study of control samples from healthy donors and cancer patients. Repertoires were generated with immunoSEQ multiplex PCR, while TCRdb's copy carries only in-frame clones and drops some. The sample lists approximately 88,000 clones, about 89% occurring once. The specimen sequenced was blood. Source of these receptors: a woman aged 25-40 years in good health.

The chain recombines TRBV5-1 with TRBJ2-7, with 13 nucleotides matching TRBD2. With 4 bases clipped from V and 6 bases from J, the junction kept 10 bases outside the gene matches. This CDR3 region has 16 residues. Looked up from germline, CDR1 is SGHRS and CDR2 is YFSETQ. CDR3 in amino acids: CASSLSLTSGGSEQYF. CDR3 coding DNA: TGCGCCAGCAGCCTTTCGCTGACTAGCGGGGGGAGCGAGCAGTACTTC.

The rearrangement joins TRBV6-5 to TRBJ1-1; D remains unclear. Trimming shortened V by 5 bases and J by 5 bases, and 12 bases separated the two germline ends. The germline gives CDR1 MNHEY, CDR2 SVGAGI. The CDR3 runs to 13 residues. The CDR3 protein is CASSTPIGTEAFF. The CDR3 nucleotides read TGTGCCAGCAGTACGCCTATTGGGACTGAAGCTTTCTTT.

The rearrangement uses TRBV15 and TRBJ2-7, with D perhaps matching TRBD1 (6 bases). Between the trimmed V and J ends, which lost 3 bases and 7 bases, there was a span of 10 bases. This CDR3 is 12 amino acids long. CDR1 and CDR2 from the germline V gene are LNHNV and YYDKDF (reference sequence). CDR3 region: CATSSRGREQYF. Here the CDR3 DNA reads TGTGCCACCAGCAGCAGGGGTAGGGAGCAGTACTTC. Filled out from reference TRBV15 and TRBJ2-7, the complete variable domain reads DAMVIQNPRYQVTQFGKPVTLSCSQTLNHNVMYWYQQKSSQAPKLLFHYYDKDFNNEADTPDNFQSRRPNTSFCFLDIRSPGLGDTAMYLCATSSRGREQYFGPGTRLTVT.

CDR3 sequence: CASSQSTGARGELFF. The CDR3, as DNA: TGTGCCAGCAGCCAATCAACGGGAGCCCGCGGGGAGCTGTTTTTT. The J gene is TRBJ2-2, the V gene TRBV3-1 (or the pseudogene TRBV3-2), with D possibly TRBD2 on 6 matching bases. In germline, CDR1 is LGHDT, CDR2 YNNKEL (reference sequence). The V end was cut by 2 bases, the J end by 7 bases, with 14 bases between. The CDR3 consists of 15 residues.

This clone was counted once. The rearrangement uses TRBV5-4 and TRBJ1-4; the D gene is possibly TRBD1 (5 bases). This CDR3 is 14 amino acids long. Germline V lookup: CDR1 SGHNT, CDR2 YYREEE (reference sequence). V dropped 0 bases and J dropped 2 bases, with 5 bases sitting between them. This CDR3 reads CASSLGGTNEKLFF. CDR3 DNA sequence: TGTGCCAGCAGCTTGGGGGGGACTAATGAAAAACTGTTTTTT.

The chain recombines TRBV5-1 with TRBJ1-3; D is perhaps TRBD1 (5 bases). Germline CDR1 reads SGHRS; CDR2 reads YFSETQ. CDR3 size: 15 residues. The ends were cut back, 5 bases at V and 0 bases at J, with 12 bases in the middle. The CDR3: CASSLNQGSGNTIYF. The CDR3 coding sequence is TGCGCCAGCAGTTTGAACCAGGGCTCTGGAAACACCATATATTTT.

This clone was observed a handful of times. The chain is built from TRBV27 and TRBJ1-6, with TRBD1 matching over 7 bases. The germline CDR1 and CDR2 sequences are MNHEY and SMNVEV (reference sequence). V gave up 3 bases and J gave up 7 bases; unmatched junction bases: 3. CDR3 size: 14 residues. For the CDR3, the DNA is TGTGCCAGCAGTTTTCTACAGGGGAATTCACCCCTCCACTTT. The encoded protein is CASSFLQGNSPLHF.

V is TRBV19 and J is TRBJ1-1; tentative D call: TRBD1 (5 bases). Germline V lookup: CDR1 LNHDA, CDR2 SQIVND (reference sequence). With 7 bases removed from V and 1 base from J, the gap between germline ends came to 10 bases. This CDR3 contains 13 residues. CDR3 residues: CASTHGGNTEAFF. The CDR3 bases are TGTGCCAGTACCCATGGGGGGAACACTGAAGCTTTCTTT.

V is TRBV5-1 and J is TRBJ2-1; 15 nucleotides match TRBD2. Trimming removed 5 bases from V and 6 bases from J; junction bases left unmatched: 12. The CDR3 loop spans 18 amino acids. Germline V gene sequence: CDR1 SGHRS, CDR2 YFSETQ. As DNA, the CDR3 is TGCGCCAGCAGAGAAGATAGGACTAGCGGGGGGGTCTTCAATGAGCAGTTCTTC. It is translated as CASREDRTSGGVFNEQFF. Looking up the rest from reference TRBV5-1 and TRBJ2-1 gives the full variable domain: KAGVTQTPRYLIKTRGQQVTLSCSPISGHRSVSWYQQTPGQGLQFLFEYFSETQRNKGNFPGRFSGRQFSNSRSEMNVSTLELGDSALYLCASREDRTSGGVFNEQFFGPGTRLTVL.

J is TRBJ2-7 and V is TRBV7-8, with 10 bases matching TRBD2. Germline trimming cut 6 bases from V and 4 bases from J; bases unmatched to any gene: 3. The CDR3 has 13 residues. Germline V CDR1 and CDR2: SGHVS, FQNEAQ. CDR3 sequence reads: CASRTSGLYEQYF. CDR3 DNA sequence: TGTGCCAGCAGGACTAGCGGGCTTTACGAGCAGTACTTC. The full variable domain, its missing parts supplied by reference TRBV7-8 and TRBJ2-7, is GAGVSQSPRYKVAKRGQDVALRCDPISGHVSLFWYQQALGQGPEFLTYFQNEAQLDKSGLPSDRFFAERPEGSVSTLKIQRTQQEDSAVYLCASRTSGLYEQYFGPGTRLTVT.

CDR3 DNA sequence: TGTGCCAGCGGCCTGGGGGCAACTAATGAAAAACTGTTTTTT. Protein: CASGLGATNEKLFF. The rearrangement joins TRBV18 to TRBJ1-4, with D perhaps matching TRBD1 (5 bases). Per the germline V gene, CDR1 is KGHSH and CDR2 is LQKENI. CDR3 length: 14 amino acids. V shed 8 bases and J shed 0 bases, with 10 bases lying between them.

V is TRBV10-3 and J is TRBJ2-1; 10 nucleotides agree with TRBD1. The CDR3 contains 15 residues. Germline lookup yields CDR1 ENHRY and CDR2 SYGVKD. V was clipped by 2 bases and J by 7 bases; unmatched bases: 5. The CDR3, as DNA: TGTGCCATCAGTGAGGACAGGGGGCTAGAGAATGAGCAGTTCTTC. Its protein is CAISEDRGLENEQFF.

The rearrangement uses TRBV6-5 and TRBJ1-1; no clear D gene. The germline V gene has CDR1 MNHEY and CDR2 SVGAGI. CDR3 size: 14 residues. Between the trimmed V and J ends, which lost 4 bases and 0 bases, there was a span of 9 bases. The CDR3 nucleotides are TGTGCCAGCAGTTTGGTAGCGCTGAACACTGAAGCTTTCTTT. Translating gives CASSLVALNTEAFF.

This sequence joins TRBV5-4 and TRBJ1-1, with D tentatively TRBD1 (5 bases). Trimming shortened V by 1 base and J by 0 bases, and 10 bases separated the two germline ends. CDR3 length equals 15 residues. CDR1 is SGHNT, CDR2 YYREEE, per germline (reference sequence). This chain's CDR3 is CASSLPGIMNTEAFF. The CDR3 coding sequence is TGTGCCAGCAGCTTGCCAGGGATCATGAACACTGAAGCTTTCTTT.

This CDR3 reads CASSLRTGDGNTIYF. DNA for the CDR3: TGCGCCAGCAGCTTGCGGACAGGGGACGGAAACACCATATATTTT. The chain has TRBV5-1 and TRBJ1-3; 9 bases line up with TRBD1. Germline V gene lookup returns CDR1 SGHRS and CDR2 YFSETQ. The CDR3 spans 15 residues. The V segment lost 1 base and the J segment 4 bases; nucleotides outside the gene matches: 3. Together with reference TRBV5-1 and TRBJ1-3, the CDR3 gives the full variable domain: KAGVTQTPRYLIKTRGQQVTLSCSPISGHRSVSWYQQTPGQGLQFLFEYFSETQRNKGNFPGRFSGRQFSNSRSEMNVSTLELGDSALYLCASSLRTGDGNTIYFGEGSWLTVV.

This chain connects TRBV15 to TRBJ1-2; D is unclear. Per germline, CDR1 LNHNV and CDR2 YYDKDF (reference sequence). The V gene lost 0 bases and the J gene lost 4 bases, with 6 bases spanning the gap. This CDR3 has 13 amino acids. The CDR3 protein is CATSRDWLYGYTF. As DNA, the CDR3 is TGTGCCACCAGCAGAGATTGGCTCTATGGCTACACCTTC.

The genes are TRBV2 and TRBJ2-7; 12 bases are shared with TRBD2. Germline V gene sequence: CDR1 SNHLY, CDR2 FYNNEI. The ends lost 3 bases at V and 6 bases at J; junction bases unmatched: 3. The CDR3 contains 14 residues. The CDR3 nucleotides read TGTGCCAGCAGTGAGCAGGGACTAGCGGGCGAGCAGTACTTC. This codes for CASSEQGLAGEQYF.

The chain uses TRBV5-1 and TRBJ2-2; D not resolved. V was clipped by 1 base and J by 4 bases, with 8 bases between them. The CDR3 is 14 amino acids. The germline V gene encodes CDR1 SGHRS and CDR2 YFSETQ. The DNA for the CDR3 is TGCGCCAGCAGCTTGTTAGGTGCCACCGGGGAGCTGTTTTTT. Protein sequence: CASSLLGATGELFF.

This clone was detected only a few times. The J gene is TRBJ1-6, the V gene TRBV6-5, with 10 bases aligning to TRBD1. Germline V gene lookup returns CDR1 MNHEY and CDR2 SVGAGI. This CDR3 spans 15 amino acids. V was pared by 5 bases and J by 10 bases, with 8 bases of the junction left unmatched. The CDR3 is CASSNGDRGSSPLHF. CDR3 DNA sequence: TGTGCCAGCAGTAACGGGGACAGGGGAAGCTCACCCCTCCACTTT.

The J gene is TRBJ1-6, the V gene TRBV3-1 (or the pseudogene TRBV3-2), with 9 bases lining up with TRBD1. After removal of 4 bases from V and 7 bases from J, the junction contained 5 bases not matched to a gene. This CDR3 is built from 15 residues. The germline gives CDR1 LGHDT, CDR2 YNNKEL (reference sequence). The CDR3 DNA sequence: TGTGCCAGCAGCCTCCGGGACAGGGAGAATTCACCCCTCCACTTT. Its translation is CASSLRDRENSPLHF.

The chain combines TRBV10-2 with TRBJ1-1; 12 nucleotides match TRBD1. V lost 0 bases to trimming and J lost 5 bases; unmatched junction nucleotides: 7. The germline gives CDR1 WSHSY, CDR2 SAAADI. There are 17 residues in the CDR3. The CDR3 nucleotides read TGCGCCAGCAGTGAGTCTCGGGACAGGGGGCGCAAAACTGAAGCTTTCTTT. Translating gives CASSESRDRGRKTEAFF.

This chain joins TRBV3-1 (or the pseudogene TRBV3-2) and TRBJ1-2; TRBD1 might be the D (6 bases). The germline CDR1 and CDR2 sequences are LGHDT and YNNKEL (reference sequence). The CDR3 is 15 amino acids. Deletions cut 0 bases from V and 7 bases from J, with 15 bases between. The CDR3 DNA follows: TGTGCCAGCAGCCAAGATTCCCCAGGGGTCGGTGGCTACACCTTC. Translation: CASSQDSPGVGGYTF.

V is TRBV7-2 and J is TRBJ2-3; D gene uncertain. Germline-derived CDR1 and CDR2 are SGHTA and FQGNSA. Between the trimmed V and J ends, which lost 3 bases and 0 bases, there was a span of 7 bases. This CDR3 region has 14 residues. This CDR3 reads CASSLEFSTDTQYF. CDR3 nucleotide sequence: TGTGCCAGCAGCTTGGAATTTAGCACAGATACGCAGTATTTT.

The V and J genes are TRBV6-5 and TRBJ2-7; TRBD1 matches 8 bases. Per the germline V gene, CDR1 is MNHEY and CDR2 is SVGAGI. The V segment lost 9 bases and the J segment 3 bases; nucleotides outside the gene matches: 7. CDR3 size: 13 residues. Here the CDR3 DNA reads TGTGCCAGGAGGGACAGGCGAAGCTACGAGCAGTACTTC. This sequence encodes CARRDRRSYEQYF.

The CDR3 protein is CASSNSGGANEQFF. The CDR3 DNA reads as TGTGCCAGCAGCAATAGCGGGGGGGCAAATGAGCAGTTCTTC. V usage is TRBV6-4 and J usage is TRBJ2-1; the match to TRBD2 covers 11 bases. The CDR3 spans 14 residues. The V and J ends lost 6 bases and 7 bases, in that order; junction bases with no gene match: 5. Germline loops: CDR1 MRHNA, CDR2 SNTAGT.